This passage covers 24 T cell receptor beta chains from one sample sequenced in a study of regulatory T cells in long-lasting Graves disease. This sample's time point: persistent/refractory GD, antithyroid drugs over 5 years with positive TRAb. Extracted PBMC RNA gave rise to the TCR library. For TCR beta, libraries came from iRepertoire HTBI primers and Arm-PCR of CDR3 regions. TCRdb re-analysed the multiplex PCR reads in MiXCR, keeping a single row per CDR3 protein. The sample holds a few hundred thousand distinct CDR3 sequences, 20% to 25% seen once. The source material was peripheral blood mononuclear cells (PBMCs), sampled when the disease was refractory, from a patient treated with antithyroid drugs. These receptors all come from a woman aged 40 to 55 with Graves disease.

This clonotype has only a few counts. CDR3 nucleotide sequence: TGTGCCAGCAGCGCGCTAGCTGGGGAGCTGTTTTTT. It codes for CASSALAGELFF. V gene TRBV7-9 combines with J gene TRBJ2-2, with TRBD2 as a possible D gene (5 bases). CDR3 length equals 12 residues. V gave up 5 bases and J gave up 8 bases, with 9 bases separating them. Per germline, CDR1 SEHNR and CDR2 FQNEAQ (reference sequence).

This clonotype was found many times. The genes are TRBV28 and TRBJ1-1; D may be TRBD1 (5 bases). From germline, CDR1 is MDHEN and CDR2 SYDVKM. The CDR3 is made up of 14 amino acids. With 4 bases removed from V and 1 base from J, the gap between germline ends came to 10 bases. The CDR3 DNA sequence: TGTGCCAGCAGTTCCGACAGTAGGAACACTGAAGCTTTCTTT. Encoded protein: CASSSDSRNTEAFF. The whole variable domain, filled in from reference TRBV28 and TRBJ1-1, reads DVKVTQSSRYLVKRTGEKVFLECVQDMDHENMFWYRQDPGLGLRLIYFSYDVKMKEKGDIPEGYSVSREKKERFSLILESASTNQTSMYLCASSSDSRNTEAFFGQGTRLTVV.

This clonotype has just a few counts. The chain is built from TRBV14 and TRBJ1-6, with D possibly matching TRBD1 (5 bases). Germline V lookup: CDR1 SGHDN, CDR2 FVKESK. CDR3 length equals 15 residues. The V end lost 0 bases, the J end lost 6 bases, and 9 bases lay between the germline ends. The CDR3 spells CASSQDHRLNSPLHF. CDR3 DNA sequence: TGTGCCAGCAGCCAAGATCACAGGCTTAATTCACCCCTCCACTTT.

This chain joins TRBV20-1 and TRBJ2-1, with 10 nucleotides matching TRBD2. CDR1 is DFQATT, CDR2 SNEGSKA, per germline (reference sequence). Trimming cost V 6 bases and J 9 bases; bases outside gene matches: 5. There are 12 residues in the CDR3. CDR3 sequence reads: CSAEGLATEQFF. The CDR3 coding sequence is TGCAGTGCCGAGGGACTAGCGACTGAGCAGTTCTTC.

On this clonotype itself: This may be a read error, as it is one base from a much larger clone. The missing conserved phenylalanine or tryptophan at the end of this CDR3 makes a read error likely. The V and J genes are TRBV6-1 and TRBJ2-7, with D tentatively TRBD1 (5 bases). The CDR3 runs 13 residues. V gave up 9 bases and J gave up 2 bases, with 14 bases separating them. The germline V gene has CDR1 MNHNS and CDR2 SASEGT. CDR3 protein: CASRLTGAYEQYL. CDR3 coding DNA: TGTGCCAGTCGACTTACAGGAGCCTACGAGCAGTACCTC.

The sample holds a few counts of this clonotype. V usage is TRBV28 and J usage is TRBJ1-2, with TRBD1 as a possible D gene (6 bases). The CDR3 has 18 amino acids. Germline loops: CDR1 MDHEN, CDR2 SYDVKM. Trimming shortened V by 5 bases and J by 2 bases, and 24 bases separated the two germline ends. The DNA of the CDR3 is TGTGCCAGCAGTCGACCCGTTCAAGGGGGGACGTTCAACTATGGCTACACCTTC. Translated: CASSRPVQGGTFNYGYTF.

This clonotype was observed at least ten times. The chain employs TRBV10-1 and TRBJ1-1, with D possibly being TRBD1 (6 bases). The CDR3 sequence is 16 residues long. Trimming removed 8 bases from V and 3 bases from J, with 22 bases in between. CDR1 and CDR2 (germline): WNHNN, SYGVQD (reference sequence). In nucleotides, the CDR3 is TGCGCCAGCCTTGCCCGGGGGCGCGGGGAGGACACTGAAGCTTTCTTT. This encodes CASLARGRGEDTEAFF.

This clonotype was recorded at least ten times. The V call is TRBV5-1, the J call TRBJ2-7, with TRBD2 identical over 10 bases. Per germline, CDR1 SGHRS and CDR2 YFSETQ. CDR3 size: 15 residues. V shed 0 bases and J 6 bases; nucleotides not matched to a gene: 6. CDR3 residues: CASSLEPSGRGEQYF. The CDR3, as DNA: TGCGCCAGCAGCTTGGAGCCTAGCGGGAGAGGCGAGCAGTACTTC.

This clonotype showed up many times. The CDR3 nucleotides read TGCAGTGCTAGAGAAAGGCGGCTTAAAAACATTCAGTACTTC. Residues: CSARERRLKNIQYF. The chain combines TRBV20-1 with TRBJ2-4; D remains ambiguous. Germline V CDR1 and CDR2: DFQATT, SNEGSKA (reference sequence). This CDR3 region has 14 residues. Trimming shortened V by 0 bases and J by 4 bases, and 10 bases separated the two germline ends.

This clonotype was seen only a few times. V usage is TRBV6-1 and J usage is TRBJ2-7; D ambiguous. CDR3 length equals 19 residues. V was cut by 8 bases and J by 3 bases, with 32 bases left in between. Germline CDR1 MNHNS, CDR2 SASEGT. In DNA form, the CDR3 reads TGTGCCAGCGGGGATGTAGGATTACAACGACCTCTCGGTAGCTACGAGCAGTACTTC. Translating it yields CASGDVGLQRPLGSYEQYF.

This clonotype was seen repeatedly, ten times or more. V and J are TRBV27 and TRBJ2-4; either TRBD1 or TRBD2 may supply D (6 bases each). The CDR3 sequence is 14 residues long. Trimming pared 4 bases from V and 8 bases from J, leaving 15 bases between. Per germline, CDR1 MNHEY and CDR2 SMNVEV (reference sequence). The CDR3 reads CASSYQGRSDIQYF. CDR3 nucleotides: TGTGCCAGCAGTTACCAGGGGAGGTCGGACATTCAGTACTTC.

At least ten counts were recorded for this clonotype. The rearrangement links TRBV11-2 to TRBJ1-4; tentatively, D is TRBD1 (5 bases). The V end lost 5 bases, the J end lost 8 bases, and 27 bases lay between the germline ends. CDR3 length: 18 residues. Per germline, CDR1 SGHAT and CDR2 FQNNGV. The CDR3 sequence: CASSTSSEGVLLKEKLFF. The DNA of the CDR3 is TGTGCCAGCAGCACGTCATCGGAAGGGGTCCTCCTGAAAGAAAAACTGTTTTTT.

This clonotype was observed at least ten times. The CDR3 loop reads CSTRSYEQYF. In DNA, the CDR3 is TGCAGTACAAGGAGCTACGAGCAGTACTTC. The chain links TRBV20-1 to TRBJ2-7; D remains ambiguous. CDR1 is DFQATT, CDR2 SNEGSKA, per germline (reference sequence). This CDR3 comprises 10 residues. Trimming removed 8 bases from V and 3 bases from J, with 8 bases in between.

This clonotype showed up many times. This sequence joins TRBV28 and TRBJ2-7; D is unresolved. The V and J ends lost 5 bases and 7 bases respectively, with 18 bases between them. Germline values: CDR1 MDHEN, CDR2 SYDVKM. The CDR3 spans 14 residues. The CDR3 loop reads CASSALGTLKEQYF. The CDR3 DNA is TGTGCCAGCAGTGCGTTGGGTACTTTGAAAGAGCAGTACTTC.

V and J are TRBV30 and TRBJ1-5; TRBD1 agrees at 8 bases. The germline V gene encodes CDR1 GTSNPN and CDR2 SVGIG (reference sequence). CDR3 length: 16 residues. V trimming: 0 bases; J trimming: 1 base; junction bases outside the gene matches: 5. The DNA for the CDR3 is TGTGCCTGGAGTGTACAGGGGGTCTCGAGCAATCAGCCCCAGCATTTT. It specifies CAWSVQGVSSNQPQHF.

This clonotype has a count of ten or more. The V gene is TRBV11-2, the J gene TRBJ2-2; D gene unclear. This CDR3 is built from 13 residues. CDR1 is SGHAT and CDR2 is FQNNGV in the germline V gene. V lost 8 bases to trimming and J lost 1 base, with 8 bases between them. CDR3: CASGAVNTGELFF. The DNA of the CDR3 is TGTGCCAGCGGTGCGGTGAACACCGGGGAGCTGTTTTTT.

In nucleotides, the CDR3 is TGTGCCAGCAGCTTAATGGCGGGGCTATTTGGCTACACCTTC. Its protein is CASSLMAGLFGYTF. V usage is TRBV7-9 and J usage is TRBJ1-2; maybe TRBD1 (5 bases). Deletions cut 2 bases from V and 7 bases from J, with 14 bases between. CDR1 and CDR2 from the germline V gene are SEHNR and FQNEAQ (reference sequence). The CDR3 runs to 14 residues. Supplemented by reference TRBV7-9 and TRBJ1-2, the full variable domain reads DTGVSQNPRHKITKRGQNVTFRCDPISEHNRLYWYRQTLGQGPEFLTYFQNEAQLEKSRLLSDRFSAERPKGSFSTLEIQRTEQGDSAMYLCASSLMAGLFGYTFGSGTRLTVV.

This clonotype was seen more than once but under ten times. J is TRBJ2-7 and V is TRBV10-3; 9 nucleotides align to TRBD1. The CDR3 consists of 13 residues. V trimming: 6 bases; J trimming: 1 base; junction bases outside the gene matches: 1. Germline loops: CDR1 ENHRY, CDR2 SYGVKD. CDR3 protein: CAIRGQGSYEQYF. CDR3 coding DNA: TGTGCCATCAGGGGACAGGGTTCCTACGAGCAGTACTTC.

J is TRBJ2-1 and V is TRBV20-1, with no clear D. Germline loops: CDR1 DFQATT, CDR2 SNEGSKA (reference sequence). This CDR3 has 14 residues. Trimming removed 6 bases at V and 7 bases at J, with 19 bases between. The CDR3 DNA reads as TGCAGTGCCGCAACTCCGGGCGTAAGGAATGAGCAGTTCTTC. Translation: CSAATPGVRNEQFF.

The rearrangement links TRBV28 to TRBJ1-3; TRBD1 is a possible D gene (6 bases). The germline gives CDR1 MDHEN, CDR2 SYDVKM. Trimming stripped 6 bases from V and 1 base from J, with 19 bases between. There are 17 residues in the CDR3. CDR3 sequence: CASSSSGAPISGNTIYF. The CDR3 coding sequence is TGTGCCAGCAGCTCCTCAGGGGCCCCAATTTCTGGAAACACCATATATTTT. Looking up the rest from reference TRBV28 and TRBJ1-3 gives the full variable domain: DVKVTQSSRYLVKRTGEKVFLECVQDMDHENMFWYRQDPGLGLRLIYFSYDVKMKEKGDIPEGYSVSREKKERFSLILESASTNQTSMYLCASSSSGAPISGNTIYFGEGSWLTVV.

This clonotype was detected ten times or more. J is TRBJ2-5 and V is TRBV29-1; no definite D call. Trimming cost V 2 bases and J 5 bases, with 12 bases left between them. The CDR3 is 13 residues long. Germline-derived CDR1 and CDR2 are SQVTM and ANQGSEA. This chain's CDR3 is CSVEPQLGETQYF. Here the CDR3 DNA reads TGCAGCGTTGAACCCCAGTTGGGGGAGACCCAGTACTTC.

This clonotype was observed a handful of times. This CDR3 reads CSARDVLDQPQHF. The CDR3 nucleotides are TGCAGTGCTAGAGATGTACTGGATCAGCCCCAGCATTTT. The chain couples TRBV20-1 to TRBJ1-5, with no clear D. The CDR3 runs 13 residues. The V end lost 0 bases, the J end lost 5 bases, and 8 bases lay between the germline ends. The germline CDR1 and CDR2 sequences are DFQATT and SNEGSKA (reference sequence).

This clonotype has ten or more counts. The CDR3 DNA reads TGTGCCAGCAGTTTTCGGGGGGGGGGTCAGCCCCAGCATTTT. As protein: CASSFRGGGQPQHF. The gene calls are TRBV28 and TRBJ1-5; tentative D call: TRBD1 (5 bases). Trimming pared 3 bases from V and 6 bases from J, leaving 12 bases between. Per germline, CDR1 MDHEN and CDR2 SYDVKM. The CDR3 totals 14 residues.

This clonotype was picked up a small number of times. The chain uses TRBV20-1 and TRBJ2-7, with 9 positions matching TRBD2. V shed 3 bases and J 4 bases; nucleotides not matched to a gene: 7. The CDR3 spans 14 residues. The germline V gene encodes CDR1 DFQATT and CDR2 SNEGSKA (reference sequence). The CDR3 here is CSASHTREGYEQYF. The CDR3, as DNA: TGCAGTGCTAGTCACACGCGGGAGGGGTACGAGCAGTACTTC.